The rows below give T cell receptor beta chains drawn from one sample of a study of blood T cell repertoires in COVID-19. Assay used: immunoSEQ multiplex PCR; TCRdb lists only in-frame clones, some missing. The table lists roughly 110,000 clones, about 80% of them singletons, with about 8.1% in the top ten. Sample: peripheral blood. These receptor sequences come from a woman in her thirties or forties with acute or convalescent COVID-19. The CDR3 runs from the conserved cysteine through the conserved F or W. A D gene is named only where the DNA matches it firmly. Where a row states a size, it is once, few, many or the class of an expanded clone; other rows omit it.

.	TRBV18	TRBJ1-1	.	CASSPRAGERNTEAFF	TGTGCCAGCTCACCAAGGGCAGGGGAGAGGAACACTGAAGCTTTCTTT
TRBD1	TRBV29-1	TRBJ1-1	.	CSVGVQGAVEAFF	TGCAGCGTTGGAGTACAGGGGGCCGTCGAAGCTTTCTTT
TRBD1	TRBV4-1	TRBJ2-7	.	CASSQNLRDRDYEQYF	TGCGCCAGCAGCCAGAACCTCCGGGACAGAGACTACGAGCAGTACTTC
.	TRBV4-1	TRBJ2-7	.	CASSQQPGTTTFYEQYF	TGCGCCAGCAGCCAGCAACCCGGGACAACCACCTTCTACGAGCAGTACTTC
TRBD2	TRBV5-1	TRBJ2-7	.	CASSPGGTSVGEQYF	TGCGCCAGCAGCCCTGGTGGGACTAGCGTTGGTGAGCAGTACTTC
TRBD2	TRBV15	TRBJ2-3	.	CATSRESVSGGYTDTQYF	TGTGCCACCAGCAGAGAGTCGGTCAGCGGGGGGTACACAGATACGCAGTATTTT
.	TRBV5-8	TRBJ1-3	.	CASSSSERNTIYF	TGTGCCAGCAGCTCGAGCGAGCGAAACACCATATATTTT
TRBD2	TRBV5-1	TRBJ2-3	few	CASSQSGVPPSGTDTQYF	TGCGCCAGCAGCCAGAGCGGGGTCCCACCAAGTGGCACAGATACGCAGTATTTT
.	TRBV19	TRBJ2-7	.	CASSAGQNEQYF	TGTGCCAGTAGTGCCGGACAGAACGAGCAGTACTTC
TRBD1	TRBV7-6	TRBJ1-6	.	CASSLLGTANSPLHF	TGTGCCAGCAGCTTACTCGGGACAGCCAATTCACCCCTCCACTTT
TRBD1	TRBV5-1	TRBJ1-1	once	CASTNLGGYTEAFF	TGCGCCAGCACGAACCTAGGGGGCTACACTGAAGCTTTCTTT
.	TRBV15	TRBJ1-1	.	CATSRDREHTEAFF	TGTGCCACCAGCAGAGATCGGGAACACACTGAAGCTTTCTTT
TRBD1	TRBV18	TRBJ1-4	.	CASSRGQGGEKLFF	TGTGCCAGCTCACGGGGACAGGGCGGTGAAAAACTGTTTTTT
.	TRBV11-2	TRBJ2-3	.	CASSSRAGRVDTQYF	TGTGCCAGCAGCTCCCGCGCAGGGCGTGTAGATACGCAGTATTTT
TRBD1	TRBV19	TRBJ1-3	.	CASSQFPRTGGGWNTIYF	TGTGCCAGTAGTCAATTCCCTCGAACAGGGGGCGGCTGGAACACCATATATTTT
.	TRBV6-5	TRBJ1-2	.	CASSIDRPRGGYTF	TGTGCCAGCAGCATTGACAGGCCTCGGGGTGGCTACACCTTC
.	TRBV6-5	TRBJ1-6	once	CASSPTGVEYSPLHF	TGTGCCAGCAGCCCGACAGGCGTGGAATACTCACCCCTCCACTTT
TRBD1	TRBV5-1	TRBJ1-5	few	CASSEGQGDQPQHF	TGCGCCAGCAGCGAGGGACAGGGCGATCAGCCCCAGCATTTT
TRBD1	TRBV6-2/TRBV6-3	TRBJ1-2	.	CASSPVTGDLYYGYTF	TGTGCCAGCAGTCCCGTCACAGGGGACCTTTACTATGGCTACACCTTC
.	TRBV7-3	TRBJ2-3	.	CASSPDPRDTQYF	TGTGCCAGCAGCCCCGACCCTAGAGATACGCAGTATTTT
TRBD2	TRBV30	TRBJ2-1	.	CAWGTSPHEQFF	TGTGCCTGGGGGACTAGCCCTCATGAGCAGTTCTTC
TRBD2	TRBV11-2	TRBJ2-2	once	CASSLQLAGGTGELFF	TGTGCCAGCAGCTTACAACTAGCGGGGGGTACCGGGGAGCTGTTTTTT
TRBD1	TRBV4-3	TRBJ1-2	once	CASSQVQGDNYGYTF	TGCGCCAGCAGCCAAGTGCAGGGGGACAACTATGGCTACACCTTC
TRBD1	TRBV12-3/TRBV12-4	TRBJ1-2	.	CASSLGQGYGYTF	TGTGCCAGCAGTCTGGGACAGGGCTATGGCTACACCTTC
TRBD1	TRBV2	TRBJ1-1	.	CASMVQGIMNTEAFF	TGTGCCAGCATGGTACAGGGGATAATGAACACTGAAGCTTTCTTT
.	TRBV6-5	TRBJ2-2	.	CASSYDPGKFTGELFF	TGTGCCAGCAGTTACGATCCAGGCAAATTCACCGGGGAGCTGTTTTTT
.	TRBV9	TRBJ2-7	.	CASSLLVGYEQYF	TGTGCCAGCAGCCTACTAGTTGGGTACGAGCAGTACTTC
.	TRBV2	TRBJ1-6	.	CASSEDRESSPLHF	TGTGCCAGCAGTGAAGACAGGGAAAGTTCACCCCTCCACTTT
TRBD2	TRBV9	TRBJ2-4	.	CASSISSGVENIQYF	TGTGCCAGCAGCATATCTAGCGGGGTCGAAAACATTCAGTACTTC
TRBD2	TRBV18	TRBJ2-7	.	CASSPIQAGGLYEQYF	TGTGCCAGCTCACCAATCCAAGCGGGAGGCCTTTACGAGCAGTACTTC